The 14 T cell receptor beta chains in this list originate from one sample, sequenced in a study of shared clonotypes between healthy human individuals. Assay used: immunoSEQ multiplex PCR; TCRdb lists only in-frame clones, some missing. Here the sample spans approximately 500,000 clones, roughly 80% being singletons. Input material: PBMCs. The receptors here all came from a woman aged 40 to 49 in good health. Some clones in this sample may be carry-over from other donors' samples.

This clone was recorded only once. The chain uses TRBV7-2 and TRBJ2-1, with 9 nucleotides matching TRBD2. The J segment lost 7 bases and the V segment lost 1 base, leaving 5 bases of the junction unmatched. The CDR3 is 15 residues long. Looked up from germline, CDR1 is SGHTA and CDR2 is FQGNSA. The CDR3 is CASSLGGLAINEQFF. The CDR3 nucleotides are TGTGCCAGCAGCTTAGGGGGACTAGCAATTAATGAGCAGTTCTTC. Full variable domain (remainder filled in from reference TRBV7-2 and TRBJ2-1): GAGVSQSPSNKVTEKGKDVELRCDPISGHTALYWYRQSLGQGLEFLIYFQGNSAPDKSGLPSDRFSAERTGGSVSTLTIQRTQQEDSAVYLCASSLGGLAINEQFFGPGTRLTVL.

This clone was observed a few times. The genes are TRBV7-8 and TRBJ2-7; D may be TRBD2 (6 bases). Trimming cost V 2 bases and J 7 bases, with 15 bases left between them. The CDR3 runs 14 residues. CDR1 and CDR2 from the germline V gene are SGHVS and FQNEAQ. CDR3 loop: CASSLYSAGGEQYF. CDR3 in DNA: TGTGCCAGCAGCTTATACTCCGCCGGGGGTGAGCAGTACTTC.

This clone is medium-sized. Other DNA sequences of this sample code for an identical CDR3. This chain uses TRBV7-2 with TRBJ1-2; 7 positions match TRBD1. CDR1 and CDR2 (germline): SGHTA, FQGNSA. V shed 7 bases, J shed 7 bases, and the junction held 9 bases outside the gene matches. The CDR3 length is 13 residues. The CDR3 DNA reads as TGTGCCAGCAACCGACAGGGAGAGGGTGGCTACACCTTC. Its protein is CASNRQGEGGYTF. Full variable domain (outside the CDR3, taken from reference TRBV7-2 and TRBJ1-2): GAGVSQSPSNKVTEKGKDVELRCDPISGHTALYWYRQSLGQGLEFLIYFQGNSAPDKSGLPSDRFSAERTGGSVSTLTIQRTQQEDSAVYLCASNRQGEGGYTFGSGTRLTVV.

In its sample, this clone was seen a few times. This chain uses TRBV19 with TRBJ2-3; TRBD1 agrees at 7 bases. Germline assignment: CDR1 LNHDA and CDR2 SQIVND (reference sequence). The length of the CDR3 is 14 residues. J was trimmed by 2 bases and V by 6 bases; bases with no gene match: 5. The CDR3 DNA reads TGTGCCAGTAGGCTCAGGGGGTCCACAGATACGCAGTATTTT. The encoded protein is CASRLRGSTDTQYF.

In the case of this clone: This sample includes further DNA sequences coding for the same CDR3. The J gene is TRBJ2-7, the V gene TRBV6-5; 11 nucleotides match TRBD2. The germline gives CDR1 MNHEY, CDR2 SVGAGI. CDR3 length equals 15 residues. V was clipped by 4 bases and J by 0 bases; unmatched bases: 2. As DNA, the CDR3 is TGTGCCAGCAGTTCCCTAGCGGGAGGCTCCTACGAGCAGTACTTC. It translates to CASSSLAGGSYEQYF.

As concerns this clone: A far larger clone is one base from this, pointing to a likely read error. The rearrangement joins TRBV7-9 to TRBJ2-1; D is ambiguous. Trimming removed 1 base from V and 2 bases from J, with 9 bases in between. Germline CDR1 SEHNR, CDR2 FQNEAQ (reference sequence). CDR3 length: 15 amino acids. The CDR3 here is CASSLVPETYNEQFF. DNA for the CDR3: TGTGCCAGCAGCTTAGTTCCAGAGACCTACAATGAGCAGTTCTTC.

A few counts support this clone. The chain links TRBV11-2 to TRBJ2-5; 7 bases fit TRBD1. This CDR3 region has 16 residues. Germline V gene sequence: CDR1 SGHAT, CDR2 FQNNGV. V lost 5 bases to trimming and J lost 2 bases; unmatched junction nucleotides: 11. CDR3 DNA sequence: TGTGCCAGCAGCACCACAGGGGTGGGGCCTCAAGAGACCCAGTACTTC. The encoded protein is CASSTTGVGPQETQYF.

The chain is built from TRBV9 and TRBJ2-1; D is unclear. Germline V gene sequence: CDR1 SGDLS, CDR2 YYNGEE. Trimming cost V 0 bases and J 5 bases, with 12 bases left between them. The CDR3 consists of 15 residues. CDR3 in amino acids: CASSVEDLPNNEQFF. CDR3 DNA: TGTGCCAGCAGCGTAGAGGACCTCCCGAACAATGAGCAGTTCTTC.

Only a few counts were recorded for this clone. Since a far larger clone is one base different, this is likely a read error. The V gene is TRBV5-1, the J gene TRBJ1-2; D ambiguous. CDR1 SGHRS and CDR2 YFSETQ come from the germline V gene. This CDR3 is 13 amino acids long. CDR3 region: CASSLASEDGHTF. The CDR3 nucleotides are TGCGCCAGCAGCTTGGCGTCAGAAGATGGCCACACCTTC.

The chain employs TRBV18 and TRBJ1-4; D is uncertain. From germline, CDR1 is KGHSH and CDR2 LQKENI. V lost 2 bases to trimming and J lost 1 base, with 11 bases between them. This CDR3 has 16 residues. The CDR3 DNA sequence: TGTGCCAGCTCACCAAACTCCCCGGGAACTAATGAAAAACTGTTTTTT. Encoded protein: CASSPNSPGTNEKLFF.

Worth noting for this clone: Only one base separates this from a far larger clonotype, so it likely reflects a read error. The chain links TRBV28 to TRBJ2-7, with D possibly matching TRBD2 (6 bases). V lost 8 bases to trimming and J lost 4 bases, with 24 bases between them. Germline CDR1 MDHEN, CDR2 SYDVKM. There are 16 residues in the CDR3. CDR3 DNA: TGTGCCAGCCCCCCCTCCCTGGCTAGCGAGAGGTACGAGCAGTACTTC. This encodes CASPPSLASERYEQYF.

The chain carries TRBV10-3 and TRBJ2-2; weak D call: TRBD1 (7 bases). V was pared by 5 bases and J by 1 base, with 17 bases between. This CDR3 spans 17 amino acids. Germline values: CDR1 ENHRY, CDR2 SYGVKD. CDR3: CAISPDAGGGNTGELFF. DNA for the CDR3: TGTGCCATCAGTCCTGACGCAGGGGGAGGGAACACCGGGGAGCTGTTTTTT.

V usage is TRBV19 and J usage is TRBJ1-2; TRBD1 aligns across 7 bases. Germline loops: CDR1 LNHDA, CDR2 SQIVND (reference sequence). The CDR3 contains 13 residues. The trim removed 4 bases at V and 5 bases at J, leaving 4 bases unmatched. CDR3 DNA sequence: TGTGCCAGTAGTAAAACAGGGGAGTATGGCTACACCTTC. Translating it yields CASSKTGEYGYTF.

This clone was seen more than once but under ten times. The V call is TRBV27, the J call TRBJ2-1, with 8 bases fitting TRBD2. Germline V gene data show CDR1 as MNHEY and CDR2 as SMNVEV (reference sequence). This CDR3 has 16 residues. The junction had 11 bases not matched to a gene; V was cut back by 2 bases and J by 8 bases. This chain's CDR3 is CASSLLTGGDIDEQFF. In DNA, the CDR3 is TGTGCCAGCAGTTTACTTACGGGAGGGGATATAGATGAGCAGTTCTTC.